Each of the 4 T cell receptor beta chains below was sequenced from the same sample in a study of OX40 agonist ivuxolimab in advanced cancers. The repertoire was sequenced with immunoSEQ multiplex PCR; TCRdb's copy has only in-frame clones and lacks some. The sample lists approximately 30,000 clones, about 92% occurring once. The sequencing used CD4+ or CD8+ T cells sorted from blood, collected in a trial of the OX40 agonist ivuxolimab. The source of these receptors is an adult with an advanced solid tumor such as melanoma, head and neck, liver or kidney cancer.

The chain employs TRBV12-5 and TRBJ2-3; tentatively, D is TRBD1 (5 bases). The CDR3 sequence is 15 residues long. V lost 1 base, J lost 1 base, and 9 bases lay in between. Germline-derived CDR1 and CDR2 are LGHNT and FRNRAP. The CDR3 bases are TGTGCTAGTGGTTTGGGACAGAGAGGCACAGATACGCAGTATTTT. Residues: CASGLGQRGTDTQYF.

The chain is built from TRBV6-5 and TRBJ1-5; D is ambiguous. V dropped 5 bases and J dropped 5 bases, with 10 bases sitting between them. Germline assignment: CDR1 MNHEY and CDR2 SVGAGI. The CDR3 sequence is 13 residues long. CDR3 nucleotides: TGTGCCAGCAGTCGACGGAACGATCAGCCCCAGCATTTT. This gives the protein CASSRRNDQPQHF.

This rearrangement joins TRBV6-1 to TRBJ2-7; a weak D match, TRBD2 (5 bases). The CDR3 spans 14 residues. The V gene's germline CDR1 is MNHNS and CDR2 SASEGT. The V end was cut by 7 bases, the J end by 0 bases, with 13 bases between. The CDR3 reads CASIDGLSSYEQYF. CDR3 bases: TGTGCCAGCATAGATGGACTGAGCTCCTACGAGCAGTACTTC.

J is TRBJ1-1 and V is TRBV7-8; TRBD1 is a possible D gene (5 bases). The CDR3 spans 14 residues. CDR1 is SGHVS, CDR2 FQNEAQ, per germline. Deletions cut 5 bases from V and 5 bases from J, with 15 bases between. CDR3 bases: TGTGCCAGCAGCCCCAGAACTGGGGGTACTGAAGCTTTCTTT. Encoded protein: CASSPRTGGTEAFF.